What follows are 18 T cell receptor beta chains derived from one specimen sequenced in a study of regulatory T cells in long-lasting Graves disease. Time point here: persistent/refractory GD, antithyroid drugs over 5 years with positive TRAb. Isolated PBMC RNA provided the starting material for the TCR library. HTBI primers from iRepertoire and Arm-PCR of CDR3 regions yielded the TCR beta libraries. TCRdb re-analysed the multiplex PCR reads in MiXCR, keeping a single row per CDR3 protein. Of about 290,000 distinct CDR3 sequences listed, 22% are singletons. The specimen comprised peripheral blood mononuclear cells (PBMCs), sampled when the disease was refractory, from a patient treated with antithyroid drugs. The receptors derive from a female donor with Graves disease.

This clonotype has more than one count but fewer than ten. J is TRBJ1-2 and V is TRBV19; D unclear. CDR1 and CDR2 (germline): LNHDA, SQIVND (reference sequence). The ends were cut back, 7 bases at V and 7 bases at J, with 22 bases in the middle. The CDR3 runs to 15 residues. CDR3 protein: CASTKQPGPWAGYTF. Here the CDR3 DNA reads TGTGCCAGTACCAAACAACCGGGCCCTTGGGCTGGCTACACCTTC. The full variable domain, its missing parts supplied by reference TRBV19 and TRBJ1-2, is DGGITQSPKYLFRKEGQNVTLSCEQNLNHDAMYWYRQDPGQGLRLIYYSQIVNDFQKGDIAEGYSVSREKKESFPLTVTSAQKNPTAFYLCASTKQPGPWAGYTFGSGTRLTVV.

There are many counts of this clonotype. V and J are TRBV7-9 and TRBJ1-2; 8 bases are a match to TRBD1. After removal of 5 bases from V and 2 bases from J, the junction contained 10 bases not matched to a gene. Germline V lookup: CDR1 SEHNR, CDR2 FQNEAQ (reference sequence). The CDR3 runs 16 residues. Written as DNA, the CDR3 is TGTGCCAGCAGCGCCGCGGACAGGGCTCACAACTATGGCTACACCTTC. This codes for CASSAADRAHNYGYTF. Complete variable domain (other parts from reference TRBV7-9 and TRBJ1-2): DTGVSQNPRHKITKRGQNVTFRCDPISEHNRLYWYRQTLGQGPEFLTYFQNEAQLEKSRLLSDRFSAERPKGSFSTLEIQRTEQGDSAMYLCASSAADRAHNYGYTFGSGTRLTVV.

This clonotype was seen many times. The chain employs TRBV20-1 and TRBJ1-2; possible D gene TRBD1, 6 bases. Germline loops: CDR1 DFQATT, CDR2 SNEGSKA (reference sequence). V shed 0 bases and J shed 3 bases, with 8 bases lying between them. The CDR3 sequence is 13 residues long. In DNA, the CDR3 is TGCAGTGCTAGAGAGGGGGGCGACTATGGCTACACCTTC. It encodes CSAREGGDYGYTF.

The chain links TRBV14 to TRBJ2-7; TRBD1 might be the D (6 bases). CDR3 length: 13 residues. The ends were cut back, 5 bases at V and 4 bases at J, with 12 bases in the middle. Germline CDR1 SGHDN, CDR2 FVKESK. CDR3 protein: CASSGHRVYEQYF. CDR3 bases: TGTGCCAGCAGCGGACACAGGGTTTACGAGCAGTACTTC.

This chain links TRBV27 with TRBJ1-5; D gene unclear. The CDR3 is made up of 14 amino acids. Trimming stripped 4 bases from V and 0 bases from J, with 7 bases between. Per germline, CDR1 MNHEY and CDR2 SMNVEV (reference sequence). Written as DNA, the CDR3 is TGTGCCAGCAGTTGGAGATATAGCAATCAGCCCCAGCATTTT. This sequence encodes CASSWRYSNQPQHF.

V usage is TRBV11-2 and J usage is TRBJ1-5; 12 nucleotides agree with TRBD1. This CDR3 region has 15 residues. Germline V CDR1 and CDR2: SGHAT, FQNNGV. The trim removed 5 bases at V and 5 bases at J, leaving 4 bases unmatched. CDR3 loop: CASSLGTGGDQPQHF. The CDR3 nucleotides read TGTGCCAGCAGCCTTGGGACAGGGGGCGATCAGCCCCAGCATTTT.

This clonotype came up many times. The chain joins TRBV3-1 to TRBJ2-5; D not certain. Germline CDR1 is LGHDT and CDR2 is YNNKEL (reference sequence). The CDR3 totals 14 residues. V was cut by 3 bases and J by 1 base, with 9 bases left in between. For the CDR3, the DNA is TGTGCCAGCAGCCAGGGTCAGGCCCAAGAGACCCAGTACTTC. This sequence encodes CASSQGQAQETQYF.

This clonotype was seen more than once but under ten times. This CDR3 reads CASSQAWDSYYGYTF. In nucleotides, the CDR3 is TGTGCCAGCAGCCAAGCTTGGGACTCGTACTATGGCTACACCTTC. This rearrangement joins TRBV4-2 to TRBJ1-2; perhaps TRBD1 as D (5 bases). The germline gives CDR1 LGHNA, CDR2 YNFKEQ. CDR3 size: 15 residues. The V gene lost 1 base and the J gene lost 3 bases, with 12 bases spanning the gap.

The chain links TRBV5-1 to TRBJ2-7; the D gene is possibly TRBD1 (5 bases). Germline CDR1 reads SGHRS; CDR2 reads YFSETQ. Trimming stripped 4 bases from V and 5 bases from J, with 19 bases between. This CDR3 region has 15 residues. CDR3 sequence (DNA): TGCGCCAGCAGCCCACGAGGTCGACAGTCCCACGAGCAGTACTTC. This codes for CASSPRGRQSHEQYF.

The chain links TRBV7-2 to TRBJ2-3; D unclear. V lost 4 bases and J 4 bases, leaving 3 bases between the germline ends. Germline CDR1 SGHTA, CDR2 FQGNSA. This CDR3 contains 11 residues. In nucleotides, the CDR3 is TGTGCCAGCAGCTCCGCAGATACGCAGTATTTT. This gives the protein CASSSADTQYF.

The chain links TRBV7-8 to TRBJ2-1; 12 bases line up with TRBD2. CDR1 is SGHVS and CDR2 is FQNEAQ in the germline V gene. CDR3 length: 17 residues. The trim removed 5 bases at V and 0 bases at J, leaving 5 bases unmatched. CDR3 in DNA: TGTGCCAGCAGCCTGACTAGCGGGAGTATCTCCTACAATGAGCAGTTCTTC. It translates to CASSLTSGSISYNEQFF.

This clonotype was detected ten times or more. V and J are TRBV20-1 and TRBJ1-1; TRBD1 aligns across 7 bases. The CDR3 has 14 residues. Per the germline V gene, CDR1 is DFQATT and CDR2 is SNEGSKA (reference sequence). Losses at the gene ends were 3 bases for V and 9 bases for J; bases not matched to a gene: 13. CDR3 protein: CSASGDRVLGKAFF. DNA of the CDR3: TGCAGTGCTAGCGGTGACAGGGTTCTCGGGAAAGCTTTCTTT.

This clonotype showed up many times. J is TRBJ2-1 and V is TRBV28; D gene unclear. Germline CDR1 and CDR2: MDHEN and SYDVKM. The CDR3 is 16 amino acids. V lost 2 bases to trimming and J lost 4 bases, with 15 bases between them. CDR3 nucleotides: TGTGCCAGCAGTTTAGGACCGCGTCAAAGTTACAATGAGCAGTTCTTC. Translation: CASSLGPRQSYNEQFF. Based on the CDR3 plus reference TRBV28 and TRBJ2-1, the full variable domain is DVKVTQSSRYLVKRTGEKVFLECVQDMDHENMFWYRQDPGLGLRLIYFSYDVKMKEKGDIPEGYSVSREKKERFSLILESASTNQTSMYLCASSLGPRQSYNEQFFGPGTRLTVL.

This clonotype was picked up many times. The rearrangement links TRBV12-3 or TRBV12-4 to TRBJ2-7; no firm D call. This CDR3 contains 15 residues. V dropped 1 base and J dropped 0 bases, with 10 bases sitting between them. The CDR3 reads CASSLGVRSSYEQYF. The CDR3 DNA follows: TGTGCCAGCAGTTTAGGAGTGAGGAGCTCCTACGAGCAGTACTTC.

The chain uses TRBV7-2 and TRBJ1-3; D unclear. The CDR3 is made up of 17 amino acids. From germline, CDR1 is SGHTA and CDR2 FQGNSA. The V end lost 2 bases, the J end lost 5 bases, and 19 bases lay between the germline ends. The chain's CDR3 is CASSLSAAPGDRNTIYF. In DNA, the CDR3 is TGTGCCAGCAGCTTATCGGCCGCCCCCGGGGATCGAAACACCATATATTTT.

Comment on this clonotype: A much larger clone sits a single nucleotide away, making a read error possible. Since the CDR3 does not end with the conserved phenylalanine or tryptophan, this likely comes from a read error. The V call is TRBV6-1, the J call TRBJ2-7; 8 positions agree with TRBD1. In germline, CDR1 is MNHNS, CDR2 SASEGT. Trimming cost V 5 bases and J 4 bases; bases outside gene matches: 10. The CDR3 contains 15 residues. The CDR3 sequence is CASSSRQGMAYEQYL. CDR3 sequence (DNA): TGTGCCAGCAGTAGTCGACAGGGGATGGCATACGAGCAGTACCTC.

The genes are TRBV18 and TRBJ2-5; 9 bases map to TRBD2. J lost 2 bases, V lost 6 bases, and 10 bases had no gene match. The CDR3 spans 16 residues. Germline V lookup: CDR1 KGHSH, CDR2 LQKENI. This chain's CDR3 is CASSINSGSLQETQYF. CDR3 sequence (DNA): TGTGCCAGCTCGATAAATAGCGGGAGTCTACAAGAGACCCAGTACTTC.

The table lists this clonotype with many counts. The rearrangement links TRBV7-2 to TRBJ1-4; 9 bases are shared with TRBD1. CDR3 length equals 16 residues. Trimming cost V 5 bases and J 8 bases; bases outside gene matches: 12. CDR1 and CDR2 from the germline V gene are SGHTA and FQGNSA. Here the CDR3 DNA reads TGTGCCAGCAGCCCTGGACCGGGACAGGGAAAAGAAAAACTGTTTTTT. It is translated as CASSPGPGQGKEKLFF.